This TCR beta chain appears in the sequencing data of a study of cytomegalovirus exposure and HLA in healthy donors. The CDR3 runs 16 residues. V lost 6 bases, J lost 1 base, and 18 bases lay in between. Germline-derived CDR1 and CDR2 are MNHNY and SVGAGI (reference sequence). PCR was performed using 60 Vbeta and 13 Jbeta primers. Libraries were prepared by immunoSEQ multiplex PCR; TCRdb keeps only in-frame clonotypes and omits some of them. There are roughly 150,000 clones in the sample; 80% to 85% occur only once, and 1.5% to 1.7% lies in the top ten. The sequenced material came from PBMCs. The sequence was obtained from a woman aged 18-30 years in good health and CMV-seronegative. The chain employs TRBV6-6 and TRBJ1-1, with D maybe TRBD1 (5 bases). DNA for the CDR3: TGTGCCAGCAGCCTCCCTGGTGACAGCCAGAACACTGAAGCTTTCTTT. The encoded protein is CASSLPGDSQNTEAFF.